The rows below give T cell receptor beta chains drawn from one sample of a study of beta chain features in type 1 diabetes. Profiling relied on immunoSEQ multiplex PCR, and the TCRdb table lists in-frame clones only, not all of them. The top ten clones hold roughly 0.97% of a sample with roughly 160,000 clones, about 7.8% of them seen once. Material: central memory CD4+ T cells from blood. These receptors were obtained from a woman aged 40-49 years with type 1 diabetes. Both conserved end residues are part of each CDR3. The order of the fields is J gene, D gene, clone size, V gene, CDR3 DNA, CDR3 protein. D genes are given only for firm matches. Size values are once, few and many counts, or a class for expanded clones, and some rows have none.

>TRBJ2-7|TRBD1|many|TRBV28
TGTGCCAGCAGCCTCACAGGGGGTAACAACGGCGAGCAGTACTTC
CASSLTGGNNGEQYF
>TRBJ2-1|TRBD1|few|TRBV5-6
TGTGCCAGCAGCTTCGACCTCACGCCGGGACAGTCGTACAATGAGCAGTTCTTC
CASSFDLTPGQSYNEQFF
>TRBJ1-1|TRBD1|few|TRBV4-3
TGCGCCAGCAGCCCAGGGACAGGGACTAGGGCTTTCTTT
CASSPGTGTRAFF
>TRBJ2-5|.|few|TRBV6-6
TGTGCCAGCAGTTCATTCACAGGGGGAGGGGAGACCCAGTACTTC
CASSSFTGGGETQYF
>TRBJ1-2|TRBD1|few|TRBV9
TGTGCCAGCAGCGTCGGGACAGGCGCTACGAGGTACACCTTC
CASSVGTGATRYTF
>TRBJ2-3|TRBD2|.|TRBV4-3
TGCGCCAGCAGCCAAAATCCCTTGCGGGGGGGGGATACGCAGTATTTT
CASSQNPLRGGDTQYF
>TRBJ2-3|.|.|TRBV5-1
TGCGCCAGCAGCTTGGCAGAAGCGGGTTATAGCACAGATACGCAGTATTTT
CASSLAEAGYSTDTQYF
>TRBJ2-5|TRBD1|many|TRBV29-1
TGCAGCGGCACAGGGGGTGAGACCCAGTACTTC
CSGTGGETQYF
>TRBJ2-2|TRBD1|few|TRBV15
TGTGCCACCGGTCGGACAGGGGGAACCGGGGAGCTGTTTTTT
CATGRTGGTGELFF
>TRBJ1-1|.|.|TRBV6-1
TGTGCCAGCAGTGAATGGGGGGTCACTGAAGCTTTCTTT
CASSEWGVTEAFF
>TRBJ2-1|TRBD1|many|TRBV29-1
TGCAGCGCCCTTTCGACAGGGGCGGTGGAGCAGTTCTTC
CSALSTGAVEQFF
>TRBJ2-1|TRBD2|.|TRBV6-6
TGTGCCAGCAAGACTAGCGGGGGGTACAATGAGCAGTTCTTC
CASKTSGGYNEQFF
>TRBJ2-7|.|.|TRBV6-6
TGTGCCAGCAGTTCCTCTGACAGGTCCTACGAGCAGTACTTC
CASSSSDRSYEQYF
>TRBJ2-1|.|few|TRBV4-1
TGCGCCAGCAGCCTCGGACTGCTTGGCAATGAGCAGTTCTTC
CASSLGLLGNEQFF
>TRBJ1-1|.|few|TRBV4-3
TGCGCCAGCAGCCAAGAGACGGGGAACACTGAAGCTTTCTTT
CASSQETGNTEAFF
>TRBJ1-6|TRBD1|.|TRBV7-2
TGTGCCAGCAGCGTGGGACAGGGTAATTCACCCCTCCACTTT
CASSVGQGNSPLHF
>TRBJ1-2|TRBD1|.|TRBV6-5
TGTGCCAGCAGGGTACAGGGGCCATCTAACTATGGCTACACCTTC
CASRVQGPSNYGYTF
>TRBJ1-2|TRBD1|few|TRBV7-8
TGTGCCAGCAGCTCCGGGACAGGGGGGGTGTATGGTGGCTACACCTTC
CASSSGTGGVYGGYTF
>TRBJ2-7|.|few|TRBV7-2
TGTGCCAGCAGCTTAAACCGGGACTACGAGCAGTACTTC
CASSLNRDYEQYF
>TRBJ2-7|TRBD2|.|TRBV7-8
TGTGCCAGCAGCTTTGATCGGGACTACATGGCCTACGAGCAGTACTTC
CASSFDRDYMAYEQYF
>TRBJ2-3|TRBD2|.|TRBV11-2
TGTGCCAGCAGCTTAAGAGTCGGACTAGCGTCAGATACGCAGTATTTT
CASSLRVGLASDTQYF